These T cell receptor beta chains were read from a single sample in a study of CD8 T cells in ankylosing spondylitis. TCRdb reprocessed the 5' RACE reads via MiXCR and lists one record per CDR3 protein. Of more than 150,000 distinct CDR3 sequences in the sample, approximately 13% were seen once. Sequences were obtained from blood, either unsorted or a sorted T cell fraction (not recorded which). These receptors all come from a female donor with ankylosing spondylitis or in good health (not recorded which). Each CDR3 is given with its conserved first and last residue. A D gene is named only where the DNA matches it firmly. Only part of the rows carry a size: once, few, many, or a class if the clone is expanded.

>TRBD2|TRBV20-1|TRBJ2-7|few|15
CSASPLAGGSYEQYF
TGCAGTGCTAGTCCACTAGCGGGGGGCTCCTACGAGCAGTACTTC
>-|TRBV7-2|TRBJ2-1|few|13
CASSQGSYNEQFF
TGTGCCAGCAGCCAAGGGTCCTACAATGAGCAGTTCTTC
>-|TRBV6-4|TRBJ2-1|many|13
CASSEDIHNEQFF
TGTGCCAGCAGCGAGGATATTCACAATGAGCAGTTCTTC
>-|TRBV5-1|TRBJ1-2|many|14
CASSFEGDGYGYTF
TGCGCCAGCAGCTTTGAGGGAGACGGCTATGGCTACACCTTC
>TRBD1|TRBV7-2|TRBJ1-2|-|15
CASSIGQGELGGFTF
TGTGCCAGCAGTATCGGACAGGGGGAATTGGGCGGCTTCACCTTC
>TRBD2|TRBV20-1|TRBJ2-1|many|18
CSARDGTSGNQFYNEQFF
TGCAGTGCTAGAGACGGGACTAGCGGGAATCAGTTTTACAATGAGCAGTTCTTC
>-|TRBV6-2/TRBV6-3|TRBJ1-5|many|14
CASSSDIGNQPQHF
TGTGCCAGCAGCTCGGACATCGGAAATCAGCCCCAGCATTTT
>-|TRBV20-1|TRBJ2-1|-|13
CSARTAKYNEQFF
TGCAGTGCTAGGACGGCTAAATACAATGAGCAGTTCTTC
>-|TRBV5-1|TRBJ1-1|-|15
CASSSMDSRTTEAFF
TGCGCCAGCAGCTCCATGGACAGCAGAACAACTGAAGCTTTCTTT
>TRBD2|TRBV7-2|TRBJ2-7|many|15
CASSLKLASGYEQYF
TGTGCCAGCAGCTTAAAGCTGGCTAGCGGCTACGAGCAGTACTTC
>TRBD2|TRBV5-1|TRBJ2-1|many|19
CASSLRIQGLAIPTDEQFF
TGCGCCAGCAGCTTGAGGATACAGGGACTAGCTATCCCGACCGATGAGCAGTTCTTC
>TRBD1|TRBV24-1|TRBJ2-7|few|16
CATSDPSTGTGYEQYF
TGTGCCACCAGTGATCCCTCGACAGGGACGGGCTACGAGCAGTACTTC
>TRBD1|TRBV5-1|TRBJ2-3|many|14
CASSGTGWTDTQYF
TGCGCCAGCAGCGGGACAGGGTGGACAGATACGCAGTATTTT
>-|TRBV11-2|TRBJ2-5|few|15
CASSLTGTNQETQYF
TGTGCCAGCAGCTTGACGGGGACCAATCAAGAGACCCAGTACTTC
>TRBD2|TRBV14|TRBJ2-1|few|16
CASSHQLAGDYNEQFF
TGTGCCAGCAGCCACCAACTAGCGGGAGACTACAATGAGCAGTTCTTC
>TRBD2|TRBV20-1|TRBJ2-5|few|15
CSAIGTSGPQETQYF
TGCAGTGCTATCGGGACTAGCGGGCCTCAAGAGACCCAGTACTTC
>TRBD1|TRBV12-3/TRBV12-4|TRBJ1-6|many|14
CASSWASGGSPLHF
TGTGCCAGCAGTTGGGCCTCAGGGGGTTCACCCCTCCACTTT
>TRBD1|TRBV28|TRBJ2-3|-|16
CASSFPGDSRRDTQYF
TGTGCCAGCAGTTTCCCCGGGGACAGCCGGAGAGATACGCAGTATTTT
>-|TRBV20-1|TRBJ2-3|many|16
CSARDLGGVGKDTQYF
TGCAGTGCTAGAGATCTCGGGGGAGTCGGTAAAGATACGCAGTATTTT
>TRBD2|TRBV7-9|TRBJ2-1|few|14
CASSFGTSGNEQFF
TGTGCCAGCAGCTTTGGGACTAGCGGCAATGAGCAGTTCTTC
>-|TRBV7-9|TRBJ1-6|many|13
CASSWTDNSPLHF
TGTGCCAGCAGCTGGACAGATAATTCACCCCTCCACTTT
>-|TRBV15|TRBJ2-7|-|16
CATSRDGQGGSYEQYF
TGTGCCACCAGCAGAGATGGGCAGGGGGGTAGCTACGAGCAGTACTTC
>TRBD2|TRBV7-9|TRBJ2-5|few|17
CASTELSSESGGETQYF
TGTGCCAGCACCGAATTGAGCTCCGAATCGGGGGGAGAGACCCAGTACTTC